The sequence of this T cell receptor beta chain was determined in a study of CD8+ T cells in alopecia areata. Whole-study context: Among treated patients, oral tofacitinib was administered at 5 to 10 mg twice daily. For treated patients, severity scores reflected the percentage of scalp area affected.

Points from the study as a whole: Compared with normal scalp, lesional scalp had higher clonality and more expanded CD8+ clones.

RNA extraction and reverse transcription yielded cDNA as sequencing template. The assay was immunoSEQ multiplex PCR, and TCRdb's table has in-frame clones only and misses some. The sample records about 120,000 clones, about three fifths being singletons. The sample holds a few counts of this clone. Its antigen is unidentified. The germline V gene has CDR1 MNHEY and CDR2 SVGAGI. Trimming left V 0 bases short and J 9 bases short, with 2 bases between. This CDR3 is 11 amino acids long. The treatment denotes: oral pan-JAK inhibitor, 5-10 mg twice daily. Alopecia areata patients provided lesional scalp punch biopsies and peripheral blood.

The sequencing used CD8+ T cells sorted from blood, collected at week 4, from a patient treated with tofacitinib. This receptor was taken from a human donor with alopecia areata. The rearrangement links TRBV6-5 to TRBJ2-2; unclear D gene. The CDR3 here is CASSYSRELFF. The CDR3 DNA is TGTGCCAGCAGTTACTCAAGGGAGCTGTTTTTT.